Shown below are 27 T cell receptor beta chains from a single sample sequenced in a study of CD8 T cells in Susac syndrome. RNA amounts of roughly 0.5 to 1 ug underwent reverse transcription with random hexamers. TCRdb re-analysed the immunoSEQ multiplex PCR reads in MiXCR, keeping a single row per CDR3 protein. The sample includes roughly 140,000 distinct CDR3 sequences, nearly 97% of them seen just once. The sample consisted of CD8+ T cells from PBMCs. Source of these receptors: a human donor with multiple sclerosis.

This chain uses TRBV7-9 with TRBJ2-7; 9 bases are a match to TRBD1. V was clipped by 5 bases and J by 7 bases; unmatched bases: 6. Per the germline V gene, CDR1 is SEHNR and CDR2 is FQNEAQ (reference sequence). The length of the CDR3 is 13 residues. CDR3: CASSGTGLGEQYF. The CDR3 coding sequence is TGTGCCAGCAGCGGGACAGGGCTTGGAGAGCAGTACTTC. Based on the CDR3 plus reference TRBV7-9 and TRBJ2-7, the full variable domain is DTGVSQNPRHKITKRGQNVTFRCDPISEHNRLYWYRQTLGQGPEFLTYFQNEAQLEKSRLLSDRFSAERPKGSFSTLEIQRTEQGDSAMYLCASSGTGLGEQYFGPGTRLTVT.

The chain is built from TRBV20-1 and TRBJ2-1, with D unresolved. Trimming cost V 0 bases and J 0 bases, with 9 bases left between them. Germline V CDR1 and CDR2: DFQATT, SNEGSKA (reference sequence). CDR3 size: 15 residues. The CDR3 DNA reads as TGCAGTGCTAGAGATCAAGGCTACTCCTACAATGAGCAGTTCTTC. Translated, it gives CSARDQGYSYNEQFF.

The chain uses TRBV3-1 and TRBJ2-2; 10 positions match TRBD2. Trimming cost V 4 bases and J 5 bases; bases outside gene matches: 7. CDR3 size: 16 residues. Germline V gene data show CDR1 as LGHDT and CDR2 as YNNKEL (reference sequence). Written as DNA, the CDR3 is TGTGCCAGCAGCCCACCGGGACTAGCGTTAACCGGGGAGCTGTTTTTT. This gives the protein CASSPPGLALTGELFF.

The rearrangement joins TRBV6-1 to TRBJ2-6; no clear D gene. CDR1 and CDR2 (germline): MNHNS, SASEGT. The CDR3 contains 15 residues. V lost 2 bases and J 4 bases, leaving 9 bases between the germline ends. This chain's CDR3 is CASSEQPQGANVLTF. In nucleotides, the CDR3 is TGTGCCAGCAGTGAACAGCCTCAGGGGGCCAACGTCCTGACTTTC.

The genes are TRBV4-2 and TRBJ2-4; D not certain. Trimming removed 0 bases at V and 2 bases at J, with 2 bases between. Germline CDR1 and CDR2: LGHNA and YNFKEQ. The CDR3 runs to 13 residues. Written as DNA, the CDR3 is TGTGCCAGCAGCCAAGACTCCAAAAACATTCAGTACTTC. Translated: CASSQDSKNIQYF.

The CDR3 sequence: CASSAGGYSPLHF. The CDR3 coding sequence is TGTGCCAGCAGCGCCGGTGGGTATTCACCCCTCCACTTT. This chain uses TRBV9 with TRBJ1-6; D remains unclear. Germline assignment: CDR1 SGDLS and CDR2 YYNGEE. The CDR3 has 13 amino acids. Deletions cut 3 bases from V and 8 bases from J, with 9 bases between.

J is TRBJ1-2 and V is TRBV20-1; D unclear. Germline CDR1 reads DFQATT; CDR2 reads SNEGSKA (reference sequence). This CDR3 is 19 amino acids long. Trimming removed 6 bases at V and 0 bases at J, with 29 bases between. Here the CDR3 reads CSAAHTQRRTGWTNYGYTF. The DNA for the CDR3 is TGCAGTGCGGCCCACACTCAAAGGAGAACCGGCTGGACTAACTATGGCTACACCTTC.

The J gene is TRBJ2-1, the V gene TRBV19; 11 bases match TRBD2. V shed 3 bases and J 0 bases; nucleotides not matched to a gene: 13. CDR3 length equals 20 residues. Germline loops: CDR1 LNHDA, CDR2 SQIVND (reference sequence). The CDR3: CASSMIGLAGGSSSYNEQFF. In DNA form, the CDR3 reads TGTGCCAGTAGTATGATTGGTCTAGCGGGGGGCAGTAGCTCCTACAATGAGCAGTTCTTC.

This chain's CDR3 is CSVEVDGWFF. In DNA form, the CDR3 reads TGCAGCGTTGAGGTGGACGGCTGGTTCTTC. The V gene is TRBV29-1, the J gene TRBJ2-1; D uncertain. CDR1 is SQVTM and CDR2 is ANQGSEA in the germline V gene. This CDR3 contains 10 residues. V dropped 3 bases and J dropped 15 bases, with 12 bases sitting between them.

The V call is TRBV30, the J call TRBJ2-1, with D possibly TRBD2 on 7 matching bases. V dropped 0 bases and J dropped 4 bases, with 10 bases sitting between them. From germline, CDR1 is GTSNPN and CDR2 SVGIG (reference sequence). The CDR3 totals 14 residues. CDR3 sequence: CAWSVGGTYNEQFF. The DNA for the CDR3 is TGTGCCTGGAGTGTGGGGGGGACATACAATGAGCAGTTCTTC.

The genes are TRBV28 and TRBJ2-5; D uncertain. V dropped 5 bases and J dropped 5 bases, with 12 bases sitting between them. CDR3 length: 13 amino acids. Per the germline V gene, CDR1 is MDHEN and CDR2 is SYDVKM. CDR3 protein: CASSPSGWETQYF. The CDR3 coding sequence is TGTGCCAGCAGTCCTTCAGGTTGGGAGACCCAGTACTTC.

This clonotype was observed a single time. The chain recombines TRBV29-1 with TRBJ2-7, with D possibly matching TRBD2 (6 bases). This CDR3 has 13 residues. Germline V gene sequence: CDR1 SQVTM, CDR2 ANQGSEA. V lost 4 bases and J lost 3, with 13 bases in between. The DNA for the CDR3 is TGCAGCGTTGTGACCGGGACTCTCTACGAGCAGTACTTC. Protein sequence: CSVVTGTLYEQYF.

The V call is TRBV7-2, the J call TRBJ2-3, with no clear D. This CDR3 region has 15 residues. V dropped 2 bases and J dropped 6 bases, with 15 bases sitting between them. CDR1 is SGHTA and CDR2 is FQGNSA in the germline V gene. The CDR3 region has the DNA TGTGCCAGCAGCTTAAGCCGGCAATCCCGCGATACGCAGTATTTT. Translation gives CASSLSRQSRDTQYF.

The rearrangement uses TRBV5-1 and TRBJ2-3, with 10 bases that match TRBD2. J gave up 6 bases and V 4 bases, and 17 bases lay outside the gene matches. Germline CDR1 reads SGHRS; CDR2 reads YFSETQ. CDR3 length equals 18 residues. CDR3 bases: TGCGCCAGCAGCCCGCGCAGCCCAGCGGGGGGGCCGGGGGATACGCAGTATTTT. Amino acids: CASSPRSPAGGPGDTQYF. The variable domain in full, with the rest retrieved from reference TRBV5-1 and TRBJ2-3, is KAGVTQTPRYLIKTRGQQVTLSCSPISGHRSVSWYQQTPGQGLQFLFEYFSETQRNKGNFPGRFSGRQFSNSRSEMNVSTLELGDSALYLCASSPRSPAGGPGDTQYFGPGTRLTVL.

This chain links TRBV29-1 with TRBJ1-1; 10 nucleotides line up with TRBD1. V was pared by 6 bases and J by 4 bases, with 2 bases of the junction left unmatched. Per germline, CDR1 SQVTM and CDR2 ANQGSEA. The CDR3 contains 12 residues. This CDR3 is CSVGQGSTEAFF. The CDR3 DNA is TGCAGCGTGGGACAGGGGAGCACTGAAGCTTTCTTT.

The chain joins TRBV12-3 or TRBV12-4 to TRBJ2-7; D unresolved. Trimming took 6 bases from V and 6 from J, leaving 9 bases between them. The CDR3 totals 11 residues. The CDR3 region has the DNA TGTGCCAGCAGCTATCTGGGCGAGCAGTACTTC. The encoded protein is CASSYLGEQYF.

This chain joins TRBV20-1 and TRBJ2-7, with D possibly being TRBD1 (5 bases). CDR3 length: 12 residues. The V end lost 4 bases, the J end lost 3 bases, and 10 bases lay between the germline ends. The germline V gene has CDR1 DFQATT and CDR2 SNEGSKA (reference sequence). CDR3 bases: TGCAGTGCTAAGGCAGGGTACTACGAGCAGTACTTC. This gives the protein CSAKAGYYEQYF.

The chain joins TRBV27 to TRBJ1-4; D is uncertain. CDR1 is MNHEY, CDR2 SMNVEV, per germline (reference sequence). Trimming left V 4 bases short and J 4 bases short, with 7 bases between. CDR3 size: 13 residues. The CDR3 bases are TGTGCCAGCAGTTCACAGAGTAATGAAAAACTGTTTTTT. Its translation is CASSSQSNEKLFF.

This rearrangement joins TRBV7-9 to TRBJ2-7; 9 bases are shared with TRBD1. The junction had 10 bases not matched to a gene; V was cut back by 5 bases and J by 2 bases. CDR3 length equals 16 residues. Per the germline V gene, CDR1 is SEHNR and CDR2 is FQNEAQ (reference sequence). The CDR3 protein is CASSHPGTGNPYEQYF. The CDR3 DNA reads TGTGCCAGCAGCCACCCCGGGACAGGGAATCCCTACGAGCAGTACTTC.

This clonotype was observed once. This chain connects TRBV2 to TRBJ1-2, with D tentatively TRBD1 (5 bases). Trimming removed 8 bases from V and 6 bases from J, with 16 bases in between. CDR3 length: 13 residues. Germline V CDR1 and CDR2: SNHLY, FYNNEI. CDR3 in amino acids: CASLLRQGDGYTF. CDR3 DNA: TGTGCCAGCCTCCTACGGCAGGGAGATGGCTACACCTTC.

The J gene is TRBJ1-2, the V gene TRBV11-2, with D hard to call. Per the germline V gene, CDR1 is SGHAT and CDR2 is FQNNGV. V lost 4 bases and J 2 bases, leaving 17 bases between the germline ends. This CDR3 spans 16 amino acids. This chain's CDR3 is CASSSETRRRNYGYTF. Written as DNA, the CDR3 is TGTGCCAGCAGCTCAGAGACCCGACGGAGGAACTATGGCTACACCTTC.

The chain employs TRBV29-1 and TRBJ2-1; D possibly corresponds to TRBD2 (5 bases). The V end lost 7 bases, the J end lost 8 bases, and 18 bases lay between the germline ends. Germline-derived CDR1 and CDR2 are SQVTM and ANQGSEA. This CDR3 has 13 residues. The CDR3 nucleotides read TGCAGCGGCGGGCCTAGCAGTGGCGATGAGCAGTTCTTC. This gives the protein CSGGPSSGDEQFF.

V and J are TRBV6-5 and TRBJ2-5; tentative D call: TRBD2 (6 bases). V was clipped by 0 bases and J by 2 bases, with 10 bases between them. Looked up from germline, CDR1 is MNHEY and CDR2 is SVGAGI. This CDR3 is built from 15 residues. CDR3: CASSYSGGRQETQYF. The CDR3 nucleotides are TGTGCCAGCAGTTACTCGGGGGGTCGGCAAGAGACCCAGTACTTC.

V usage is TRBV20-1 and J usage is TRBJ1-5; D is unclear. The CDR3 is 13 residues long. Trimming took 6 bases from V and 2 from J, leaving 11 bases between them. Germline V lookup: CDR1 DFQATT, CDR2 SNEGSKA (reference sequence). The CDR3 DNA reads as TGCAGTGCCCCGCCGGGAGGCAATCAGCCCCAGCATTTT. The encoded protein is CSAPPGGNQPQHF.

The chain links TRBV30 to TRBJ1-5; D gene ambiguous. The CDR3 runs 13 residues. Per germline, CDR1 GTSNPN and CDR2 SVGIG (reference sequence). The V end lost 3 bases, the J end lost 2 bases, and 8 bases lay between the germline ends. DNA of the CDR3: TGTGCCTGGAGCTTGTCCGGCAATCAGCCCCAGCATTTT. Translation: CAWSLSGNQPQHF.

The chain employs TRBV11-2 and TRBJ2-5, with no clear D. Germline V gene sequence: CDR1 SGHAT, CDR2 FQNNGV. V lost 0 bases and J lost 5, with 7 bases in between. The CDR3 length is 13 residues. CDR3 nucleotide sequence: TGTGCCAGCAGCTTAGATTTCATTGAGACCCAGTACTTC. Translating gives CASSLDFIETQYF.

The chain recombines TRBV27 with TRBJ1-5; perhaps TRBD1 as D (6 bases). This CDR3 has 12 amino acids. Germline CDR1 and CDR2: MNHEY and SMNVEV (reference sequence). V was cut by 8 bases and J by 9 bases, with 14 bases left in between. The CDR3 here is CASGWDTVPQHF. As DNA, the CDR3 is TGTGCCAGCGGTTGGGACACTGTGCCCCAGCATTTT.